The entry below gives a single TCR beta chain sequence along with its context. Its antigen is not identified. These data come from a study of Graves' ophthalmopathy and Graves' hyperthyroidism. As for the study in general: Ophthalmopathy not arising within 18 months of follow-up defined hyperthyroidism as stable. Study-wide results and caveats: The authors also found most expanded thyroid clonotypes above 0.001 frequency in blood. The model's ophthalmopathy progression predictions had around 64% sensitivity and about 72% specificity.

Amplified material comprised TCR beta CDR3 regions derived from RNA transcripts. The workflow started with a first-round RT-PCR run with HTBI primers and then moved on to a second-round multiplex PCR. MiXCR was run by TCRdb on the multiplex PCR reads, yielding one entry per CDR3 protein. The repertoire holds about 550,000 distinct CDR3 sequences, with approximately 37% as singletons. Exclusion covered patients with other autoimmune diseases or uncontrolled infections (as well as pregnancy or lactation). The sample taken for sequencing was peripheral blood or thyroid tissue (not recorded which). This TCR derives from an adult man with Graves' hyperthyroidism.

The CDR3 nucleotides read TGCGCCAGCAGACTAGGACAGGTTCTCACTGAAGCTTTCTTT. Translated: CASRLGQVLTEAFF. The chain combines TRBV5-1 with TRBJ1-1, with 7 bases identical to TRBD1. The CDR3 is 14 amino acids. Germline CDR1 and CDR2: SGHRS and YFSETQ. V was pared by 5 bases and J by 4 bases, with 8 bases of the junction left unmatched.